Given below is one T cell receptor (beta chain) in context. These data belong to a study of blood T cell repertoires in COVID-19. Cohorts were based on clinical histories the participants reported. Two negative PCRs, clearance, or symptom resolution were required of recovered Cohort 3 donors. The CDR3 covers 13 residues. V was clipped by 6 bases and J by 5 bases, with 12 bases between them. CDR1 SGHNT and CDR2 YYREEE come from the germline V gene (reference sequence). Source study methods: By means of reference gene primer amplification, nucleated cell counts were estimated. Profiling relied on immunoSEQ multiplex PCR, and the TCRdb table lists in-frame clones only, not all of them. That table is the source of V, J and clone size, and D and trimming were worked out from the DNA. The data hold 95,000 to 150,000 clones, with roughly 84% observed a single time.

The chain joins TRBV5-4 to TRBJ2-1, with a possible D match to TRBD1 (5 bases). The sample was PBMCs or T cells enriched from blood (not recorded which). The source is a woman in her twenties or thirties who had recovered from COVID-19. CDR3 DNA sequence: TGTGCCAGCACCCCCGACAGAGACAATGAGCAGTTCTTC. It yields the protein CASTPDRDNEQFF. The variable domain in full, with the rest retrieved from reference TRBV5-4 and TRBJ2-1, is ETGVTQSPTHLIKTRGQQVTLRCSSQSGHNTVSWYQQALGQGPQFIFQYYREEENGRGNFPPRFSGLQFPNYSSELNVNALELDDSALYLCASTPDRDNEQFFGPGTRLTVL.